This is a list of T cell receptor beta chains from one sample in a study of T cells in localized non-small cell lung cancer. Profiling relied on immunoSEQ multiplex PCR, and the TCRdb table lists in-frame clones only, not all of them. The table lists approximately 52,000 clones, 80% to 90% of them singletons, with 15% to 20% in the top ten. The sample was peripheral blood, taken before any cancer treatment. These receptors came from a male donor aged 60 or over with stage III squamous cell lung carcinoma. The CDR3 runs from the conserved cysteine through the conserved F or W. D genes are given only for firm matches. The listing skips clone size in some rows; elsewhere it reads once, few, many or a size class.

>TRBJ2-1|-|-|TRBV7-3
TGTGCCAGCAGCCGGGACGCTTACAATGAGCAGTTCTTC
CASSRDAYNEQFF
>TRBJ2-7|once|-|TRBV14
TGTGCCAGCAGCCCCTTTAGCGCCTCCTACGAGCAGTACTTC
CASSPFSASYEQYF
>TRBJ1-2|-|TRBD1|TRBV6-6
TGTGCCAGCAGTGCCCGGACAGGGGCTTTAGGCTACACCTTC
CASSARTGALGYTF
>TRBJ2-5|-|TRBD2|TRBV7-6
TGTGCCAGCAGCCCCGCTACGGGGGGACGACAAGAGACCCAGTACTTC
CASSPATGGRQETQYF
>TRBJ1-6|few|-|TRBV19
TGTGCCAGTAGTTCGCCAGGCGGTGGGAATTCACCCCTCCACTTT
CASSSPGGGNSPLHF
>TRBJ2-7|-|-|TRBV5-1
TGCGCCAGCAGTTCGGACAGCTACGAGCAGTACTTC
CASSSDSYEQYF
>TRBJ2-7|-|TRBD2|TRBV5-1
TGCGCCAGCAGCTTGTCGACTAGCGGGCACATGAGGGAGCAGTACTTC
CASSLSTSGHMREQYF
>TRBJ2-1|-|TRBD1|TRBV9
TGTGCCAGCAGCCTAGGTTGGACAGGGGGCAATGAGCAGTTCTTC
CASSLGWTGGNEQFF
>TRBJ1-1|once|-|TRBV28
TGTGCCAGCAGCCACCCAGGGACCGGCTACACTGAAGCTTTCTTT
CASSHPGTGYTEAFF
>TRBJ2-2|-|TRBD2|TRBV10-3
TGTGCCATGAGCGGGGGGGCTGGCGGGGAGCTGTTTTTT
CAMSGGAGGELFF
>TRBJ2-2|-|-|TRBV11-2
TGTGCCAGCAGCTTTTATCGGAACACCGGGGAGCTGTTTTTT
CASSFYRNTGELFF
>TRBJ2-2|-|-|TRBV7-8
TGTGCCAGCCAACAAAACAGGGTCGCCGGGGAGCTGTTTTTT
CASQQNRVAGELFF
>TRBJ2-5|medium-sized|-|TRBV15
TGTGCCACCAGTACCATCAGCGGGGAGACCCAGTACTTC
CATSTISGETQYF
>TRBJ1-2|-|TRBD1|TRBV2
TGTGCCAGCAGTGTAGGACAGGGAGCGAGCGGCTACACCTTC
CASSVGQGASGYTF
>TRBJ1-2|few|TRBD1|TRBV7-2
TGTGCCAGCAGCGTCGGACAGGTCTATGGCTACACCTTC
CASSVGQVYGYTF
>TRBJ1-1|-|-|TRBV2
TGTGCCGACGCCTTAGAACGGGTGAACACTGAAGCTTTCTTT
CADALERVNTEAFF